One sample yielded the 13 T cell receptor beta chains listed below, sequenced in a study of T cell changes during pregnancy in multiple sclerosis. The assay was immunoSEQ multiplex PCR, and TCRdb's table has in-frame clones only and misses some. The data show 85,000 to 100,000 clones, approximately 93% seen once. Sequences were derived from peripheral blood, sampled after pregnancy. These receptors came from a female donor with multiple sclerosis, enrolled in a pregnancy study.

CDR3 region: CASMGRAGPADTQYF. CDR3 coding DNA: TGTGCCAGCATGGGGCGAGCGGGACCCGCAGATACGCAGTATTTT. V usage is TRBV28 and J usage is TRBJ2-3; 7 nucleotides line up with TRBD2. The CDR3 loop spans 15 amino acids. V gave up 7 bases and J gave up 4 bases; unmatched junction bases: 11. From germline, CDR1 is MDHEN and CDR2 SYDVKM.

CDR3 in DNA: TGTGCCAGCAGCTCCGGACAGGGACTACCACCTCCTAACTATGGCTACACCTTC. Protein sequence: CASSSGQGLPPPNYGYTF. This chain connects TRBV5-4 to TRBJ1-2; TRBD1 aligns across 8 bases. Germline values: CDR1 SGHNT, CDR2 YYREEE (reference sequence). V shed 3 bases and J 0 bases; nucleotides not matched to a gene: 13. The CDR3 length is 18 residues.

The V gene is TRBV4-2, the J gene TRBJ2-7; 12 positions agree with TRBD2. This CDR3 region has 16 residues. The V gene end was trimmed by 4 bases and the J gene end by 2 bases; junction bases not matched to a gene: 6. The germline CDR1 and CDR2 sequences are LGHNA and YNFKEQ. This CDR3 reads CASSLSGTSGPYEQYF. The CDR3, as DNA: TGTGCCAGCAGCCTTTCCGGGACTAGCGGGCCCTACGAGCAGTACTTC.

This clone appeared once. This chain connects TRBV6-1 to TRBJ2-7, with a tentative D call TRBD1 (5 bases). Trimming removed 2 bases from V and 3 bases from J, with 8 bases in between. Germline V gene data show CDR1 as MNHNS and CDR2 as SASEGT. The CDR3 extends over 13 amino acids. The CDR3 region has the DNA TGTGCCAGCAGTGAATACAGGCGCTACGAGCAGTACTTC. Translation: CASSEYRRYEQYF.

This chain links TRBV19 with TRBJ1-5; 9 nucleotides match TRBD1. With V trimmed by 8 bases and J by 0 bases, 11 bases remained unmatched. CDR3 length: 17 residues. Germline loops: CDR1 LNHDA, CDR2 SQIVND (reference sequence). CDR3 in DNA: TGTGCCAGTTGCTCCGGGACAGGGTTTTTTAGCAATCAGCCCCAGCATTTT. Amino acids: CASCSGTGFFSNQPQHF.

V and J are TRBV5-1 and TRBJ2-3, with D maybe TRBD2 (6 bases). Per germline, CDR1 SGHRS and CDR2 YFSETQ. The CDR3 consists of 13 residues. V dropped 3 bases and J dropped 3 bases, with 8 bases sitting between them. CDR3 in DNA: TGCGCCAGCAGCTCGGCGGGAACAGATACGCAGTATTTT. Protein: CASSSAGTDTQYF.

The rearrangement joins TRBV25-1 to TRBJ2-2; 9 nucleotides align to TRBD1. The V and J ends lost 4 bases and 2 bases, in that order; junction bases with no gene match: 2. The CDR3 is made up of 15 amino acids. CDR1 and CDR2 (germline): MGHDK, SYGVNS. The CDR3 DNA reads TGTGCCAGCAGTGGGACAGGGGAAAACACCGGGGAGCTGTTTTTT. Its translation: CASSGTGENTGELFF. Variable domain in full (rest from reference TRBV25-1 and TRBJ2-2): EADIYQTPRYLVIGTGKKITLECSQTMGHDKMYWYQQDPGMELHLIHYSYGVNSTEKGDLSSESTVSRIRTEHFPLTLESARPSHTSQYLCASSGTGENTGELFFGEGSRLTVL.

This clone was observed a single time. This chain joins TRBV28 and TRBJ2-7; the D gene is possibly TRBD2 (5 bases). CDR3 length: 15 residues. Germline V lookup: CDR1 MDHEN, CDR2 SYDVKM. V gave up 1 base and J gave up 2 bases, with 12 bases separating them. The chain's CDR3 is CASSLFGRVTYEQYF. The CDR3 nucleotides are TGTGCCAGCAGTTTATTTGGGCGGGTTACCTACGAGCAGTACTTC.

The chain uses TRBV5-1 and TRBJ2-7, with 11 nucleotides matching TRBD1. The length of the CDR3 is 14 residues. Germline-derived CDR1 and CDR2 are SGHRS and YFSETQ. The junction had 5 bases not matched to a gene; V was cut back by 3 bases and J by 6 bases. This chain's CDR3 is CASSYDGTGGEQYF. Here the CDR3 DNA reads TGCGCCAGCAGCTACGACGGGACAGGGGGCGAGCAGTACTTC.

The chain has TRBV5-6 and TRBJ2-1; D ambiguous. The V gene lost 2 bases and the J gene lost 6 bases, with 9 bases spanning the gap. Germline V CDR1 and CDR2: SGHDT, YYEEEE. This CDR3 is 13 amino acids long. CDR3 DNA sequence: TGTGCCAGCAGCTTTGGCCCCGTCAATGAGCAGTTCTTC. Translated, it gives CASSFGPVNEQFF.

The genes are TRBV13 and TRBJ1-2; D is possibly TRBD1 (6 bases). This CDR3 has 15 residues. Germline values: CDR1 PRHDT, CDR2 FYEKMQ (reference sequence). The V end was cut by 4 bases, the J end by 0 bases, with 12 bases between. CDR3 protein: CASSSLTGTNYGYTF. The CDR3 bases are TGTGCCAGCAGCTCGTTGACAGGTACTAACTATGGCTACACCTTC. Filled out from reference TRBV13 and TRBJ1-2, the complete variable domain reads AAGVIQSPRHLIKEKRETATLKCYPIPRHDTVYWYQQGPGQDPQFLISFYEKMQSDKGSIPDRFSAQQFSDYHSELNMSSLELGDSALYFCASSSLTGTNYGYTFGSGTRLTVV.

This sequence joins TRBV9 and TRBJ1-3; 7 bases fit TRBD1. CDR3 length equals 15 residues. Germline CDR1 and CDR2: SGDLS and YYNGEE. The ends lost 4 bases at V and 9 bases at J; junction bases unmatched: 13. CDR3 nucleotide sequence: TGTGCCAGCAGCATACGGGACAGTTTTCTTCCCACCATATATTTT. Residues: CASSIRDSFLPTIYF. The full variable domain, completed using reference TRBV9 and TRBJ1-3, is DSGVTQTPKHLITATGQRVTLRCSPRSGDLSVYWYQQSLDQGLQFLIQYYNGEERAKGNILERFSAQQFPDLHSELNLSSLELGDSALYFCASSIRDSFLPTIYFGEGSWLTVV.

The rearrangement links TRBV27 to TRBJ1-2; 9 bases are a match to TRBD1. Germline V CDR1 and CDR2: MNHEY, SMNVEV (reference sequence). V lost 3 bases to trimming and J lost 5 bases; unmatched junction nucleotides: 4. This CDR3 region has 14 residues. Here the CDR3 DNA reads TGTGCCAGCAGTTTGGACAGGGGACTGTATGGCTACACCTTC. This gives the protein CASSLDRGLYGYTF.